This is a list of T cell receptor beta chains from one sample in a study of blood T cell repertoires in COVID-19. This table comes from immunoSEQ multiplex PCR, and its TCRdb copy is limited to in-frame clones, with some not included. The sample yields 60,000 to 65,000 clones, approximately 88% seen once. Sequenced: peripheral blood. These receptors all stem from a man aged 60 to 75 with COVID-19, enrolled during active disease. Each CDR3 is given with its conserved first and last residue. The D gene is left open where the match is weak. Rows give clone size only sometimes, using once, few, many, or a class for an expanded clone.

CDR3 protein: CASSLEGTGGLSAEAFF
CDR3 DNA: TGCGCCAGCAGCTTGGAAGGGACAGGGGGCTTGTCCGCTGAAGCTTTCTTT
CDR3 length: 17
clone size: .
V gene: TRBV5-1
D gene: TRBD1
J gene: TRBJ1-1

CDR3 protein: CSASGEKLFF
CDR3 DNA: TGCAGTGCTAGCGGTGAAAAACTGTTTTTT
CDR3 length: 10
clone size: .
V gene: TRBV20-1
D gene: .
J gene: TRBJ1-4

CDR3 protein: CASSPRSGGAPGELFF
CDR3 DNA: TGTGCCAGCAGCCCCCGTAGCGGGGGGGCCCCCGGGGAGCTGTTTTTT
CDR3 length: 16
clone size: .
V gene: TRBV9
D gene: TRBD2
J gene: TRBJ2-2

CDR3 protein: CASSVNLAGFVDTQYF
CDR3 DNA: TGTGCCAGCAGCGTAAATCTAGCGGGATTCGTAGATACGCAGTATTTT
CDR3 length: 16
clone size: .
V gene: TRBV9
D gene: TRBD2
J gene: TRBJ2-3

CDR3 protein: CASAPLAGRTDTQYF
CDR3 DNA: TGTGCCAGCGCTCCCTTAGCGGGACGCACAGATACGCAGTATTTT
CDR3 length: 15
clone size: .
V gene: TRBV13
D gene: TRBD2
J gene: TRBJ2-3

CDR3 protein: CASSVVNTGTETQYF
CDR3 DNA: TGTGCCAGCAGCGTAGTCAATACAGGGACGGAGACCCAGTACTTC
CDR3 length: 15
clone size: .
V gene: TRBV9
D gene: .
J gene: TRBJ2-5

CDR3 protein: CASSSTPTGELFF
CDR3 DNA: TGCGCCAGCAGTTCTACTCCTACCGGGGAGCTGTTTTTT
CDR3 length: 13
clone size: .
V gene: TRBV10-1
D gene: .
J gene: TRBJ2-2

CDR3 protein: CASSGRLAPYEQYF
CDR3 DNA: TGTGCCAGCAGCGGGAGACTAGCCCCCTACGAGCAGTACTTC
CDR3 length: 14
clone size: .
V gene: TRBV11-2
D gene: TRBD2
J gene: TRBJ2-7

CDR3 protein: CASSVAGGTDTQYF
CDR3 DNA: TGCGCCAGCAGCGTAGCGGGGGGCACAGATACGCAGTATTTT
CDR3 length: 14
clone size: .
V gene: TRBV10-1
D gene: TRBD2
J gene: TRBJ2-3

CDR3 protein: CASSLYVPGDTGELFF
CDR3 DNA: TGTGCCAGCAGCTTATACGTCCCAGGGGACACCGGGGAGCTGTTTTTT
CDR3 length: 16
clone size: medium-sized
V gene: TRBV11-2
D gene: .
J gene: TRBJ2-2

CDR3 protein: CASSKMSSGNTIYF
CDR3 DNA: TGTGCCAGCAGCAAGATGAGCTCTGGAAACACCATATATTTT
CDR3 length: 14
clone size: .
V gene: TRBV6-5
D gene: .
J gene: TRBJ1-3

CDR3 protein: CATLDRFNEKLFF
CDR3 DNA: TGTGCCACCCTGGACAGATTTAATGAAAAACTGTTTTTT
CDR3 length: 13
clone size: .
V gene: TRBV19
D gene: .
J gene: TRBJ1-4

CDR3 protein: CASSYSGGNPYEQYF
CDR3 DNA: TGTGCCAGCAGTTACTCGGGGGGGAATCCCTACGAGCAGTACTTC
CDR3 length: 15
clone size: few
V gene: TRBV6-5
D gene: TRBD2
J gene: TRBJ2-7

CDR3 protein: CASSAGQEVGYF
CDR3 DNA: TGTGCCAGCAGCGCCGGCCAGGAGGTCGGGTACTTC
CDR3 length: 12
clone size: .
V gene: TRBV5-4
D gene: .
J gene: TRBJ2-7

CDR3 protein: CAFMTSDEQFF
CDR3 DNA: TGTGCCTTTATGACTAGCGATGAGCAGTTCTTC
CDR3 length: 11
clone size: .
V gene: TRBV30
D gene: TRBD2
J gene: TRBJ2-1

CDR3 protein: CASSQGNGGHNEQFF
CDR3 DNA: TGCGCCAGCAGCCAAGGGAACGGCGGCCACAATGAGCAGTTCTTC
CDR3 length: 15
clone size: once
V gene: TRBV4-1
D gene: .
J gene: TRBJ2-1

CDR3 protein: CASSQVNLATAFF
CDR3 DNA: TGTGCCAGCAGCCAAGTTAACCTCGCTACAGCTTTCTTT
CDR3 length: 13
clone size: .
V gene: TRBV3-1/TRBV3-2
D gene: .
J gene: TRBJ1-1

CDR3 protein: CASSTLPNSGNTIYF
CDR3 DNA: TGCGCCAGCAGCACCCTACCGAACTCTGGAAACACCATATATTTT
CDR3 length: 15
clone size: .
V gene: TRBV5-1
D gene: .
J gene: TRBJ1-3

CDR3 protein: CSVIRGGKWREQYF
CDR3 DNA: TGCAGCGTAATAAGGGGAGGTAAATGGAGGGAGCAGTACTTC
CDR3 length: 14
clone size: .
V gene: TRBV29-1
D gene: .
J gene: TRBJ2-7

CDR3 protein: CASSATTGVPNEKLFF
CDR3 DNA: TGTGCCAGCAGTGCGACTACAGGGGTGCCTAATGAAAAACTGTTTTTT
CDR3 length: 16
clone size: .
V gene: TRBV28
D gene: TRBD1
J gene: TRBJ1-4

CDR3 protein: CASSLQAPLHF
CDR3 DNA: TGTGCCAGCAGTCTCCAGGCACCCCTCCACTTT
CDR3 length: 11
clone size: .
V gene: TRBV27
D gene: .
J gene: TRBJ1-6

CDR3 protein: CASSEQGVYGYTF
CDR3 DNA: TGTGCCAGCAGTGAACAGGGGGTCTATGGCTACACCTTC
CDR3 length: 13
clone size: .
V gene: TRBV2
D gene: TRBD1
J gene: TRBJ1-2

CDR3 protein: CSAHSGDWSGNTIYF
CDR3 DNA: TGCAGCGCACACTCAGGGGATTGGTCTGGAAACACCATATATTTT
CDR3 length: 15
clone size: .
V gene: TRBV29-1
D gene: .
J gene: TRBJ1-3

CDR3 protein: CATRGAEGSYNEQFF
CDR3 DNA: TGTGCCACCAGGGGAGCGGAGGGCTCCTACAATGAGCAGTTCTTC
CDR3 length: 15
clone size: few
V gene: TRBV24-1
D gene: .
J gene: TRBJ2-1

CDR3 protein: CASNPEGTGGYRNEKLFF
CDR3 DNA: TGCGCCAGCAACCCGGAGGGGACAGGGGGATATCGAAATGAAAAACTGTTTTTT
CDR3 length: 18
clone size: .
V gene: TRBV4-1
D gene: TRBD1
J gene: TRBJ1-4

CDR3 protein: CAISDRASGRATYEQYF
CDR3 DNA: TGTGCCATCAGTGACAGAGCTAGCGGGAGGGCTACTTACGAGCAGTACTTC
CDR3 length: 17
clone size: .
V gene: TRBV10-3
D gene: TRBD2
J gene: TRBJ2-7

CDR3 protein: CASSEAWGQGQYSNQPQHF
CDR3 DNA: TGTGCCAGCAGTGAAGCGTGGGGACAGGGGCAGTATAGCAATCAGCCCCAGCATTTT
CDR3 length: 19
clone size: few
V gene: TRBV6-1
D gene: TRBD1
J gene: TRBJ1-5

CDR3 protein: CASRPTGAGEMAEQFF
CDR3 DNA: TGTGCCAGCAGGCCAACGGGAGCGGGAGAAATGGCTGAGCAGTTCTTC
CDR3 length: 16
clone size: .
V gene: TRBV3-1/TRBV3-2
D gene: TRBD2
J gene: TRBJ2-1

CDR3 protein: CASSPGTSPSYNEQFF
CDR3 DNA: TGTGCCAGCAGCCCCGGGACTAGCCCCTCCTACAATGAGCAGTTCTTC
CDR3 length: 16
clone size: .
V gene: TRBV7-2
D gene: TRBD2
J gene: TRBJ2-1

CDR3 protein: CSIDRGHRSNGGYEQYF
CDR3 DNA: TGCAGTATTGACAGGGGCCACAGATCGAACGGAGGCTACGAGCAGTACTTC
CDR3 length: 17
clone size: .
V gene: TRBV29-1
D gene: TRBD1
J gene: TRBJ2-7

CDR3 protein: CASSDLSLAGDYNEQFF
CDR3 DNA: TGTGCCAGCAGTGACCTTTCTCTAGCGGGGGACTACAATGAGCAGTTCTTC
CDR3 length: 17
clone size: .
V gene: TRBV2
D gene: TRBD2
J gene: TRBJ2-1

CDR3 protein: CASSLMVESTDTQYF
CDR3 DNA: TGTGCCAGCAGCTTAATGGTAGAAAGCACAGATACGCAGTATTTT
CDR3 length: 15
clone size: .
V gene: TRBV7-3
D gene: .
J gene: TRBJ2-3

CDR3 protein: CASSSRTSGPVTDTQYF
CDR3 DNA: TGTGCCAGCAGCTCGCGGACTAGCGGGCCCGTCACAGATACGCAGTATTTT
CDR3 length: 17
clone size: .
V gene: TRBV16
D gene: TRBD2
J gene: TRBJ2-3

CDR3 protein: CASSEGAVGANVLTF
CDR3 DNA: TGTGCCAGCAGCGAGGGGGCGGTTGGGGCCAACGTCCTGACTTTC
CDR3 length: 15
clone size: .
V gene: TRBV2
D gene: TRBD1
J gene: TRBJ2-6

CDR3 protein: CASSQARGNTYEQYF
CDR3 DNA: TGTGCCAGCAGCCAAGCCCGGGGAAATACCTACGAGCAGTACTTC
CDR3 length: 15
clone size: .
V gene: TRBV4-2
D gene: .
J gene: TRBJ2-7